This T cell receptor beta chain was captured by sequencing in a study of beta chain features in type 1 diabetes. CDR3 length equals 14 residues. The V end lost 1 base, the J end lost 4 bases, and 10 bases lay between the germline ends. Germline V gives CDR1 MNHEY, CDR2 SVGAGI. This clone was recorded a few times. The entirety of the isolated RNA underwent reverse transcription, so expressed TCRB transcripts were sequenced. Generated by immunoSEQ multiplex PCR, the TCRdb table keeps only in-frame clones and is missing some. In the table there are some 150,000 clones, around 10% of which are singletons.

This receptor was identified in a man between 18 and 29 years old in good health. The specimen was central memory CD4+ T cells from blood. V usage is TRBV6-5 and J usage is TRBJ2-5; D is possibly TRBD2 (5 bases). CDR3 sequence: CASSYYRGPETQYF. CDR3 bases: TGTGCCAGCAGTTACTACCGGGGTCCAGAGACCCAGTACTTC.